The next 19 T cell receptor beta chains were all read from a single sample in a study of blood T cell repertoires in COVID-19. Clones were read by immunoSEQ multiplex PCR, and TCRdb kept only the in-frame ones, dropping some. The table lists some 150,000 clones, roughly 86% of them singletons. Specimen: peripheral blood. These receptor sequences come from a man between 65 and 80 years old with acute or convalescent COVID-19.

The genes are TRBV4-3 and TRBJ2-3; 8 bases are a match to TRBD1. V trimming: 2 bases; J trimming: 2 bases; junction bases outside the gene matches: 3. The length of the CDR3 is 15 residues. Germline CDR1 and CDR2: LGHNA and YSLEER. DNA of the CDR3: TGCGCCAGCAGCCAATCAGGGGGCGCCACAGATACGCAGTATTTT. As protein: CASSQSGGATDTQYF.

The chain links TRBV7-3 to TRBJ1-1, with TRBD1 identical over 8 bases. V shed 5 bases and J 1 base; nucleotides not matched to a gene: 6. The germline gives CDR1 SGHTA, CDR2 FQGTGA. There are 15 residues in the CDR3. The CDR3 loop reads CASSRGGQGNTEAFF. CDR3 bases: TGTGCCAGCAGCCGGGGCGGACAGGGGAACACTGAAGCTTTCTTT.

This clone was observed a few times. The CDR3 here is CASSLPRTGLLPPLHF. In nucleotides, the CDR3 is TGTGCCAGCTCCTTACCACGTACCGGGTTACTACCACCCCTCCACTTT. The gene calls are TRBV24-1 and TRBJ1-6, with no clear D. The CDR3 extends over 16 amino acids. The germline V gene encodes CDR1 KGHDR and CDR2 SFDVKD. Trimming pared 11 bases from V and 11 bases from J, leaving 27 bases between.

The V call is TRBV4-2, the J call TRBJ1-1; TRBD1 aligns across 8 bases. The CDR3 consists of 16 residues. CDR1 and CDR2 (germline): LGHNA, YNFKEQ. V lost 2 bases to trimming and J lost 10 bases; unmatched junction nucleotides: 15. CDR3: CASSQFENRGVRGAFF. CDR3 coding DNA: TGTGCCAGCAGCCAATTTGAAAACAGGGGGGTGAGGGGAGCTTTCTTT.

A word on this clone: A junction end diverges from the germline sequence, so it may reflect a read error. The rearrangement links TRBV27 to TRBJ2-1; tentatively, D is TRBD2 (5 bases). CDR3 length: 14 residues. Germline V gene data show CDR1 as MNHEY and CDR2 as SMNVEV (reference sequence). The CDR3 loop reads CASSLPEAVSGWVF. CDR3 DNA sequence: TGTGCCAGCAGTCTTCCCGAGGCGGTTTCGGGGTGGGTCTTC.

The rearrangement links TRBV7-2 to TRBJ1-1; a possible D gene is TRBD1 (5 bases). Germline CDR1 reads SGHTA; CDR2 reads FQGNSA. The CDR3 runs 14 residues. V was cut by 6 bases and J by 1 base, with 12 bases left in between. The DNA for the CDR3 is TGTGCCAGCAGAGATCTCGGACAGAACACTGAAGCTTTCTTT. It codes for CASRDLGQNTEAFF.

The J gene is TRBJ2-2, the V gene TRBV3-1 (or the pseudogene TRBV3-2); no clear D. This CDR3 has 13 amino acids. Trimming pared 2 bases from V and 2 bases from J, leaving 3 bases between. Germline V gives CDR1 LGHDT, CDR2 YNNKEL (reference sequence). The CDR3 coding sequence is TGTGCCAGCAGCCAATATAACACCGGGGAGCTGTTTTTT. This sequence encodes CASSQYNTGELFF.

This clone showed up just once. V and J are TRBV5-8 and TRBJ2-7; 12 bases align to TRBD2. The V and J ends lost 2 bases and 1 base, in that order; junction bases with no gene match: 7. This CDR3 has 17 residues. CDR1 and CDR2 (germline): SGHTS, YDEGEE. The CDR3 loop is CASSFTTSGRASYEQYF. CDR3 bases: TGTGCCAGCAGCTTTACGACTAGCGGGAGAGCTTCCTACGAGCAGTACTTC.

The rearrangement joins TRBV6-5 to TRBJ1-4, with 7 positions matching TRBD1. The J segment lost 7 bases and the V segment lost 5 bases, leaving 7 bases of the junction unmatched. The length of the CDR3 is 14 residues. The germline V gene has CDR1 MNHEY and CDR2 SVGAGI. The CDR3 DNA reads TGTGCCAGCAGTATGTTAGGGGGCGGTGAAAAACTGTTTTTT. It translates to CASSMLGGGEKLFF.

The chain is built from TRBV13 and TRBJ2-7; D unclear. CDR3 length equals 12 residues. With 3 bases removed from V and 6 bases from J, the gap between germline ends came to 9 bases. Germline CDR1 is PRHDT and CDR2 is FYEKMQ (reference sequence). The CDR3 coding sequence is TGTGCCAGCAGCTTCTACAGAGTCGAGCAGTACTTC. This gives the protein CASSFYRVEQYF.

V is TRBV7-2 and J is TRBJ2-4; weak D call: TRBD1 (6 bases). CDR3 size: 14 residues. CDR1 and CDR2 from the germline V gene are SGHTA and FQGNSA. The V and J ends lost 1 base and 9 bases respectively, with 13 bases between them. CDR3: CASSLVGQGSIQYF. DNA for the CDR3: TGTGCCAGCAGCTTAGTTGGGCAGGGGAGCATTCAGTACTTC.

CDR3 nucleotides: TGTGCCATCAGCAAGACAGGGGTAGGGGAGACCCAGTACTTC. Protein product: CAISKTGVGETQYF. This chain connects TRBV10-3 to TRBJ2-5; 8 nucleotides line up with TRBD1. The CDR3 totals 14 residues. V gave up 6 bases and J gave up 5 bases; unmatched junction bases: 8. Germline loops: CDR1 ENHRY, CDR2 SYGVKD.

The chain couples TRBV10-1 to TRBJ2-7, with 12 nucleotides matching TRBD2. This CDR3 is 14 amino acids long. Trimming took 1 base from V and 6 from J; bases not matched to a gene: 1. Germline V gives CDR1 WNHNN, CDR2 SYGVQD (reference sequence). The CDR3 reads CASSELLAGGEQYF. CDR3 coding DNA: TGCGCCAGCAGTGAGTTACTAGCGGGAGGCGAGCAGTACTTC.

This chain connects TRBV6-5 to TRBJ1-4, with 8 bases matching TRBD1. CDR3 length: 15 residues. CDR1 is MNHEY, CDR2 SVGAGI, per germline. After removal of 3 bases from V and 11 bases from J, the junction contained 11 bases not matched to a gene. The CDR3 protein is CASSYRETGARKLFF. In DNA form, the CDR3 reads TGTGCCAGCAGTTATCGGGAGACAGGGGCGAGGAAACTGTTTTTT.

The V and J genes are TRBV6-5 and TRBJ2-2, with 7 nucleotides matching TRBD1. The CDR3 extends over 14 amino acids. Germline values: CDR1 MNHEY, CDR2 SVGAGI. V lost 6 bases, J lost 0 bases, and 1 base stayed unmatched. The CDR3 loop is CASSGQANTGELFF. The CDR3 region has the DNA TGTGCCAGCAGCGGACAGGCGAACACCGGGGAGCTGTTTTTT.

This CDR3 reads CSASVSGSTDTQYF. The CDR3 bases are TGCAGTGCTAGTGTTAGCGGTAGCACAGATACGCAGTATTTT. The chain recombines TRBV20-1 with TRBJ2-3, with D maybe TRBD2 (6 bases). CDR3 length equals 14 residues. The V end was cut by 3 bases, the J end by 0 bases, with 10 bases between. The germline V gene has CDR1 DFQATT and CDR2 SNEGSKA (reference sequence).

This clone has a single count. The chain links TRBV28 to TRBJ2-1; no reliable D call. Germline CDR1 MDHEN, CDR2 SYDVKM. V was cut by 4 bases and J by 8 bases, with 9 bases left in between. The CDR3 totals 12 residues. CDR3 residues: CASSYFVDEQFF. CDR3 coding DNA: TGTGCCAGCAGTTACTTCGTGGATGAGCAGTTCTTC.

J is TRBJ1-4 and V is TRBV4-2, with 7 positions matching TRBD1. CDR3 length equals 16 residues. Trimming cost V 6 bases and J 4 bases; bases outside gene matches: 11. Per germline, CDR1 LGHNA and CDR2 YNFKEQ. The CDR3 is CASSTGALPFNEKLFF. The CDR3 DNA reads TGTGCCAGCAGTACAGGGGCCCTCCCCTTTAATGAAAAACTGTTTTTT.

The chain couples TRBV4-1 to TRBJ1-1; possible D gene TRBD1, 6 bases. V was trimmed by 0 bases and J by 1 base, leaving 9 bases between them. Germline V gene sequence: CDR1 MGHRA, CDR2 YSYEKL. The CDR3 contains 15 residues. In nucleotides, the CDR3 is TGCGCCAGCAGCCAAGACCCGACAGGGAACACTGAAGCTTTCTTT. Its translation: CASSQDPTGNTEAFF.